This is a list of T cell receptor beta chains from one sample in a study of T cell responses to AZD1222 COVID-19 vaccine. Clones were read by immunoSEQ multiplex PCR, and TCRdb kept only the in-frame ones, dropping some. Of about 76,000 clones in the sample, around nine tenths were seen once. The sequencing here drew on peripheral blood, taken on day 0 of AZD1222 vaccination. These receptors were collected from an adult in good health. The CDR3 runs from the conserved cysteine through the conserved F or W. The D gene is left open where the match is weak. Rows give clone size only sometimes, using once, few, many, or a class for an expanded clone.

>NA|TRBD2|TRBV7-9|TRBJ2-7
CASSFQTSGDEQYF
TGTGCCAGCAGCTTTCAGACTAGCGGAGACGAGCAGTACTTC
>NA|NA|TRBV30|TRBJ2-5
CAWSLHGGSDF
TGTGCCTGGAGTCTCCACGGAGGGTCGGACTTC
>once|NA|TRBV2|TRBJ1-5
CASTFFTLQPQHF
TGTGCCAGCACTTTCTTCACCCTTCAACCCCAGCATTTT
>NA|NA|TRBV7-8|TRBJ1-6
CASSLEQSSPLHF
TGTGCCAGCAGCTTAGAACAGAGTTCACCCCTCCACTTT
>NA|NA|TRBV4-1|TRBJ2-7
CASSQSGGSPYEQYF
TGCGCCAGCAGCCAGTCCGGGGGCTCCCCCTACGAGCAGTACTTC
>NA|NA|TRBV20-1|TRBJ2-5
CSALVAETQYF
TGCAGTGCTCTAGTAGCAGAGACCCAGTACTTC
>NA|NA|TRBV7-9|TRBJ2-3
CASSSNQWVRATDTQYF
TGTGCCAGCAGCTCGAATCAGTGGGTTAGGGCCACAGATACGCAGTATTTT
>NA|NA|TRBV11-1|TRBJ1-2
CASSLGSAVYGYTF
TGTGCCAGCAGCTTAGGGTCCGCTGTATATGGCTACACCTTC
>NA|TRBD2|TRBV2|TRBJ2-5
CASSEGLGGLVTQYF
TGTGCCAGCAGTGAAGGATTGGGGGGGTTGGTGACCCAGTACTTC
>NA|NA|TRBV3-1/TRBV3-2|TRBJ2-3
CASSQDRSTDTQYF
TGTGCCAGCAGCCAAGATCGTAGCACAGATACGCAGTATTTT
>once|NA|TRBV6-5|TRBJ2-1
CASSYLAVSSYNEQFF
TGTGCCAGCAGTTACTTAGCGGTGAGCTCCTACAATGAGCAGTTCTTC
>NA|TRBD2|TRBV7-7|TRBJ2-7
CASSSRHGLVGYYEQYF
TGTGCTAGCAGCTCCCGACACGGACTAGTGGGTTACTACGAGCAGTACTTC
>NA|TRBD1|TRBV5-4|TRBJ1-6
CASSSGQGVLSPLHF
TGTGCCAGCAGCTCGGGACAGGGAGTCCTTTCACCCCTCCACTTT
>NA|TRBD2|TRBV5-1|TRBJ2-1
CASSTLAGGRYNEQFF
TGCGCCAGCAGCACCCTAGCGGGAGGGCGTTACAATGAGCAGTTCTTC
>NA|TRBD1|TRBV10-3|TRBJ1-5
CASGTADSNQPQHF
TGTGCCAGCGGGACAGCGGATAGCAATCAGCCCCAGCATTTT
>NA|NA|TRBV5-1|TRBJ1-1
CASSSLMSGSTEAFF
TGCGCCAGCAGCTCCCTAATGTCGGGTAGCACTGAAGCTTTCTTT
>NA|NA|TRBV29-1|TRBJ1-3
CSVDQGGNTIYF
TGCAGCGTTGACCAGGGGGGAAACACCATATATTTT
>NA|TRBD1|TRBV10-3|TRBJ1-6
CAISPGTGYSPLHF
TGTGCCATCAGCCCGGGGACAGGGTATTCACCCCTCCACTTT
>NA|NA|TRBV4-1|TRBJ1-2
CASSQAAGVVNYGYTF
TGCGCCAGCAGCCAAGCGGCAGGGGTTGTTAACTATGGCTACACCTTC
>NA|NA|TRBV5-1|TRBJ2-7
CASSLTRGFGYEQYF
TGCGCCAGCAGCTTGACCAGGGGTTTTGGTTACGAGCAGTACTTC
>NA|NA|TRBV7-8|TRBJ2-2
CASSLGGGLNTGELFF
TGTGCCAGCAGCTTAGGAGGAGGCCTTAACACCGGGGAGCTGTTTTTT
>NA|NA|TRBV5-6|TRBJ2-1
CASSLGQGFSYNEQFF
TGTGCCAGCAGCTTGGGGCAGGGATTTAGCTACAATGAGCAGTTCTTC
>NA|TRBD2|TRBV24-1|TRBJ2-2
CATSDLVTSGATGELFF
TGTGCCACCAGTGATTTGGTGACTAGCGGTGCGACCGGGGAGCTGTTTTTT
>NA|TRBD1|TRBV2|TRBJ2-7
CASRTTGGEQYF
TGTGCCAGCAGAACCACAGGGGGCGAGCAGTACTTC
>NA|TRBD2|TRBV7-9|TRBJ2-7
CASSPSGRLTYEQYF
TGTGCCAGCAGCCCTAGCGGGAGACTCACCTACGAGCAGTACTTC
>NA|TRBD2|TRBV3-1/TRBV3-2|TRBJ2-3
CASSRAGPGTDTQYF
TGTGCCAGCAGCCGAGCGGGGCCTGGGACAGATACGCAGTATTTT
>NA|NA|TRBV7-9|TRBJ1-1
CASSLVGQIDTEAFF
TGTGCCAGCAGCTTAGTAGGTCAGATAGACACTGAAGCTTTCTTT
>NA|NA|TRBV12-5|TRBJ2-7
CASGPHRGEQYF
TGTGCTAGTGGTCCCCACCGGGGCGAGCAGTACTTC
>NA|NA|TRBV5-5|TRBJ2-5
CASSLLRQALQETQYF
TGTGCCAGCAGCTTGCTCAGACAAGCTCTCCAAGAGACCCAGTACTTC
>NA|NA|TRBV9|TRBJ1-3
CASSVSPFSGNTIYF
TGTGCCAGCAGCGTATCTCCGTTTTCAGGAAACACCATATATTTT
>NA|NA|TRBV27|TRBJ1-1
CASSLSWARPAEAFF
TGTGCCAGCAGTTTATCTTGGGCCCGACCCGCTGAAGCTTTCTTT
>NA|NA|TRBV19|TRBJ2-2
CASSIHGHTGELFF
TGTGCCAGTAGTATTCATGGACACACCGGGGAGCTGTTTTTT
>NA|NA|TRBV3-1/TRBV3-2|TRBJ2-7
CASSLRGTYEQYF
TGTGCCAGCAGCCTCCGGGGTACCTACGAGCAGTACTTC
>NA|NA|TRBV19|TRBJ1-1
CASSIGAPLFTEAFF
TGTGCCAGTAGTATAGGGGCTCCTCTGTTCACTGAAGCTTTCTTT
>NA|NA|TRBV5-1|TRBJ2-2
CASSGTLNTGELFF
TGCGCCAGCAGCGGGACTTTAAACACCGGGGAGCTGTTTTTT
>NA|NA|TRBV21-1|TRBJ1-3
CARRKRGNRDRGKCCHGSGNTIYF
TGTGCCAGAAGAAAAAGGGGAAACCGGGACAGGGGTAAGTGTTGTCACGGCTCTGGAAACACCATATATTTT
>few|NA|TRBV3-1/TRBV3-2|TRBJ2-6
CASSPPGRANVLTF
TGTGCCAGCAGCCCCCCCGGGAGGGCCAACGTCCTGACTTTC
>NA|NA|TRBV6-5|TRBJ1-1
CASSYDGNTEAFF
TGTGCCAGCAGTTACGATGGTAACACTGAAGCTTTCTTT
>NA|NA|TRBV15|TRBJ2-2
CATSRDPRRGELFF
TGTGCCACCAGCAGAGATCCCCGGCGGGGGGAGCTGTTTTTT
>once|TRBD1|TRBV28|TRBJ2-1
CASRSPGQGNNEQFF
TGTGCCAGCAGGTCACCGGGACAGGGGAACAATGAGCAGTTCTTC
>NA|TRBD1|TRBV5-1|TRBJ1-2
CASSLSTGGSYGYTF
TGCGCCAGCAGCTTGTCGACAGGGGGATCCTATGGCTACACCTTC
>NA|TRBD1|TRBV28|TRBJ1-5
CASSLGQASQPQHF
TGTGCCAGCAGCCTCGGACAGGCGAGTCAGCCCCAGCATTTT